Following are 22 T cell receptor beta chains from one sample sequenced in a study of T cells in Graves' hyperthyroidism and ophthalmopathy. RNA transcripts were the template for amplifying TCR beta CDR3 regions. The HTBI primer set was used in a first-round RT-PCR of the TCR CDR3. TCRdb used MiXCR to reprocess the multiplex PCR reads, holding one entry per CDR3 protein. The sample gives 700,000 or so distinct CDR3 sequences, roughly 15% of which show up once; under 8.5% is in the top ten. Sequencing input: blood. The source of these receptors is a man aged 18 to 30 with Graves' hyperthyroidism.

This clonotype was counted a few times. CDR3 loop: CSVLREGSGEQYF. Written as DNA, the CDR3 is TGCAGCGTTCTCCGGGAAGGGTCGGGCGAGCAGTACTTC. This sequence joins TRBV29-1 and TRBJ2-7; weak D call: TRBD2 (5 bases). This CDR3 comprises 13 residues. Trimming shortened V by 5 bases and J by 6 bases, and 17 bases separated the two germline ends. The germline V gene has CDR1 SQVTM and CDR2 ANQGSEA.

This clonotype appeared a few times. This sequence joins TRBV5-1 and TRBJ1-5; D remains ambiguous. Between the trimmed V and J ends, which lost 0 bases and 2 bases, there was a span of 12 bases. This CDR3 is 16 amino acids long. Germline CDR1 is SGHRS and CDR2 is YFSETQ. CDR3 DNA: TGCGCCAGCAGCTTGGTGTTCGGGAGAGGCAATCAGCCCCAGCATTTT. Translating it yields CASSLVFGRGNQPQHF.

This clonotype was counted at least ten times. The V gene is TRBV6-2 or TRBV6-3, the J gene TRBJ1-2; tentative D call: TRBD1 (5 bases). Germline assignment: CDR1 MNHEY and CDR2 SVGEGT. Trimming removed 7 bases at V and 4 bases at J, with 16 bases between. The CDR3 runs to 14 residues. The CDR3 sequence is CASTSQGAGYGYTF. The CDR3 DNA sequence: TGTGCCAGCACCTCCCAGGGAGCAGGCTATGGCTACACCTTC.

This clonotype occurred a few times. This CDR3 reads CASSIVASYEQYF. CDR3 nucleotide sequence: TGTGCCAGTAGTATAGTGGCATCCTACGAGCAGTACTTC. The V call is TRBV19, the J call TRBJ2-7; no clear D. In germline, CDR1 is LNHDA, CDR2 SQIVND (reference sequence). CDR3 length: 13 amino acids. Trimming cost V 1 base and J 1 base, with 5 bases left between them.

This clonotype is a singleton in its sample. V gene TRBV11-3 combines with J gene TRBJ2-5, with D possibly called TRBD1 or TRBD2 (6 bases each). The V gene's germline CDR1 is SGHNT and CDR2 YENEEA. CDR3 length equals 14 residues. Between the trimmed V and J ends, which lost 5 bases and 5 bases, there was a span of 15 bases. The CDR3 region is CASSPGGGEETQYF. CDR3 coding DNA: TGTGCCAGCAGCCCCGGGGGCGGGGAGGAGACCCAGTACTTC.

This clonotype was detected only a few times. The rearrangement links TRBV5-8 to TRBJ1-2; D remains unclear. Germline CDR1 SGHTS, CDR2 YDEGEE. The V end was cut by 0 bases, the J end by 6 bases, with 9 bases between. There are 13 residues in the CDR3. The chain's CDR3 is CASSLVRPDGYTF. CDR3 in DNA: TGTGCCAGCAGCTTGGTCAGGCCCGATGGCTACACCTTC.

The sample holds a few counts of this clonotype. The chain couples TRBV12-3 or TRBV12-4 to TRBJ2-2; 10 bases agree with TRBD2. The CDR3 runs 14 residues. V was pared by 6 bases and J by 9 bases, with 7 bases of the junction left unmatched. The CDR3: CASRGLARTWELFF. CDR3 DNA: TGTGCCAGCAGGGGACTAGCGCGGACGTGGGAGCTGTTTTTT.

Concerning this clonotype itself: The germline gene is not matched at one end of the junction; a read error may be the cause. This sequence joins TRBV20-1 and TRBJ1-2; D ambiguous. The CDR3 spans 13 residues. The germline CDR1 and CDR2 sequences are DFQATT and SNEGSKA (reference sequence). The CDR3 region has the DNA TGCAGCGCTAGTAACGCGGCTAACTATGGCTACACCTTC. This translates into CSASNAANYGYTF.

This clonotype was recorded at least ten times. The chain couples TRBV27 to TRBJ2-1; D might be TRBD2 (6 bases). V lost 6 bases, J lost 2 bases, and 14 bases lay in between. The germline gives CDR1 MNHEY, CDR2 SMNVEV (reference sequence). CDR3 length: 15 amino acids. The CDR3 region has the DNA TGTGCCAGCAGACCGGGACTGACAACCTACAATGAGCAGTTCTTC. It yields the protein CASRPGLTTYNEQFF.

This clonotype occurred many times. The chain carries TRBV7-2 and TRBJ2-3; D not resolved. Germline CDR1 and CDR2: SGHTA and FQGNSA. The CDR3 consists of 13 residues. Trimming stripped 3 bases from V and 2 bases from J, with 6 bases between. The CDR3 DNA reads TGTGCCAGCAGCTTTGGTCCCACAGATACGCAGTATTTT. Translation gives CASSFGPTDTQYF.

This clonotype has more than one count but fewer than ten. V gene TRBV5-5 combines with J gene TRBJ1-2; D is ambiguous. Germline-derived CDR1 and CDR2 are SGHKS and YYEKEE (reference sequence). This CDR3 has 14 amino acids. V dropped 0 bases and J dropped 5 bases, with 11 bases sitting between them. CDR3 sequence (DNA): TGTGCCAGCAGCTTGGAAGTTCCACGGTATGGCTACACCTTC. Translation gives CASSLEVPRYGYTF.

This clonotype was seen more than once but under ten times. The V gene is TRBV3-1, the J gene TRBJ1-5, with D unclear. CDR1 and CDR2 from the germline V gene are LGHDT and YNNKEL (reference sequence). The V end lost 5 bases, the J end lost 0 bases, and 11 bases lay between the germline ends. The CDR3 loop spans 15 amino acids. CDR3 nucleotide sequence: TGTGCCAGCAGCGCGGACGGCTATAGCAATCAGCCCCAGCATTTT. Residues: CASSADGYSNQPQHF.

The sample holds a few counts of this clonotype. V gene TRBV11-3 combines with J gene TRBJ2-1; D tentatively reads TRBD1 or TRBD2 (5 bases each). Per germline, CDR1 SGHNT and CDR2 YENEEA. Trimming took 5 bases from V and 3 from J, leaving 17 bases between them. This CDR3 comprises 16 residues. CDR3 nucleotide sequence: TGTGCCAGCAGCGCCCAAACGGGACCGGACTACAATGAGCAGTTCTTC. Translating gives CASSAQTGPDYNEQFF.

This clonotype was observed at least ten times. The V gene is TRBV2, the J gene TRBJ1-1; perhaps TRBD1 as D (5 bases). The CDR3 totals 13 residues. Trimming removed 6 bases at V and 0 bases at J, with 8 bases between. CDR1 SNHLY and CDR2 FYNNEI come from the germline V gene. CDR3 coding DNA: TGTGCCAGCAGGGAACAGGTGAACACTGAAGCTTTCTTT. Translated: CASREQVNTEAFF.

The CDR3 loop is CSVEVTGSAYEQYF. In DNA form, the CDR3 reads TGCAGCGTTGAAGTAACAGGGTCAGCCTACGAGCAGTACTTC. V usage is TRBV29-1 and J usage is TRBJ2-7, with D possibly being TRBD1 (6 bases). Trimming took off 1 base at V and 2 bases at J, with 12 bases between the two ends. Per germline, CDR1 SQVTM and CDR2 ANQGSEA. This CDR3 contains 14 residues.

This clonotype was detected many times. The chain has TRBV5-6 and TRBJ2-3, with 9 bases aligning to TRBD2. Looked up from germline, CDR1 is SGHDT and CDR2 is YYEEEE. The CDR3 is made up of 15 amino acids. Trimming cost V 0 bases and J 5 bases; bases outside gene matches: 4. CDR3 in DNA: TGTGCCAGCAGCTTGGGTAGCGGGAGTGGAGATACGCAGTATTTT. Translating it yields CASSLGSGSGDTQYF.

Ten or more counts support this clonotype. This chain joins TRBV20-1 and TRBJ2-5, with 9 positions matching TRBD2. Trimming at V came to 1 base and at J to 3 bases, leaving 3 bases not matched to a gene. Germline V gene data show CDR1 as DFQATT and CDR2 as SNEGSKA (reference sequence). The length of the CDR3 is 14 residues. Here the CDR3 DNA reads TGCAGTGCTAGAGTGGTAGCGGGAGAAGAGACCCAGTACTTC. Protein sequence: CSARVVAGEETQYF.

V gene TRBV6-2 or TRBV6-3 combines with J gene TRBJ2-5, with TRBD1 identical over 8 bases. Germline loops: CDR1 MNHEY, CDR2 SVGEGT. This CDR3 is built from 15 residues. With V trimmed by 5 bases and J by 4 bases, 9 bases remained unmatched. The CDR3 DNA sequence: TGTGCCAGCAGTGTACCCTCAGGGGGCGGAGAGACCCAGTACTTC. Residues: CASSVPSGGGETQYF.

Only a few counts were recorded for this clonotype. The rearrangement uses TRBV12-3 or TRBV12-4 and TRBJ1-5; 7 positions agree with TRBD1. The CDR3 consists of 14 residues. V lost 8 bases, J lost 4 bases, and 8 bases stayed unmatched. CDR3 sequence reads: CASGDRGQNQPQHF. DNA for the CDR3: TGTGCCAGCGGAGACCGGGGACAGAATCAGCCCCAGCATTTT.

The table lists this clonotype with a few counts. The gene calls are TRBV29-1 and TRBJ2-7, with D maybe TRBD1 (6 bases). Germline CDR1 reads SQVTM; CDR2 reads ANQGSEA. Trimming pared 7 bases from V and 7 bases from J, leaving 17 bases between. The CDR3 consists of 12 residues. The CDR3 nucleotides read TGCAGCGGGGTGGACAGTGCGGGTGAGCAGTACTTC. Translating it yields CSGVDSAGEQYF.

This clonotype was picked up many times. V gene TRBV18 combines with J gene TRBJ2-2; D uncertain. The length of the CDR3 is 15 residues. Per the germline V gene, CDR1 is KGHSH and CDR2 is LQKENI. The V end lost 4 bases, the J end lost 5 bases, and 14 bases lay between the germline ends. CDR3 DNA: TGTGCCAGCTCACTGTCCCGCGGCCTAACCGGGGAGCTGTTTTTT. Translation: CASSLSRGLTGELFF.

This clonotype was observed many times. The rearrangement links TRBV3-1 to TRBJ2-2; a weak D match, TRBD2 (6 bases). Germline CDR1 LGHDT, CDR2 YNNKEL (reference sequence). Trimming pared 5 bases from V and 5 bases from J, leaving 15 bases between. This CDR3 contains 15 residues. Written as DNA, the CDR3 is TGTGCCAGCAGCTCGGGACTGCCGGCTACCGGGGAGCTGTTTTTT. Its protein is CASSSGLPATGELFF.